The clone carrying this T cell receptor beta chain was observed a handful of times. Its antigen is currently unknown. Treatment here: roughly ten-day PBMC culture with coronavirus spike peptide pools or control peptides (ViraFEST assay). CD4+ T-cell collection from the unexposed donor predated the COVID-19 pandemic (2011-2018). Trimming took 5 bases from V and 5 from J; bases not matched to a gene: 10. The CDR3 loop spans 15 amino acids. Germline V gene lookup returns CDR1 SGHTA and CDR2 FQGNSA. With the Oncomine TCR Beta short-read assay, DNA from cultured CD4+ T cells was sequenced. TCRdb itself ran the PCR reads through MiXCR, one entry per CDR3 protein. The data show thousands of distinct CDR3 sequences, 45% to 55% seen once. The entry originates in a study of vaccination and CD4 T cells after COVID-19. Study in general: Convalescent patients gave post-COVID blood a median about 100 days post-diagnosis, range 35 to 161. Taking of post-vaccine samples occurred a median about 70 days after dose two (range 14 to 241). Overlapping spike peptides of SARS-CoV-2, HCoV-NL63, HCoV-OC43 and HCoV-229E were used, and cells were stimulated with them.

Findings and caveats of the study: Median reactive clonotypes, those recognizing SARS-CoV-2, rose from approximately 21 to 40, not significantly.

The rearrangement links TRBV7-2 to TRBJ2-3; 7 bases agree with TRBD2. The receptor was isolated from a human donor in good health. The sequencing input was CD4+ T cells from blood, cultured in vitro. CDR3 sequence reads: CASSHLGGGVDTQYF. Written as DNA, the CDR3 is TGTGCCAGCAGCCATCTGGGGGGGGGTGTAGATACGCAGTATTTT.